The clone carrying this TCR beta chain came up once. Its antigen is unknown. Blood specimens came from baseline, cycle 4 day 1, and cycle 7 day 1. This table comes from immunoSEQ multiplex PCR, and its TCRdb copy is limited to in-frame clones, with some not included. The sample lists 20,000 to 30,000 clones, approximately 79% occurring once. The sample belongs to a study of OX40 agonist ivuxolimab in advanced cancers. Study overall: Ivuxolimab, which is an agonistic anti-OX40 (CD134) antibody, was administered to the patients. Partial responses occurred in three patients (one hepatocellular carcinoma, two cutaneous melanoma).

The germline CDR1 and CDR2 sequences are LNHDA and SQIVND (reference sequence). CDR3 length: 12 residues. The germline V and J ends were trimmed by 5 bases and 7 bases, with 12 bases remaining between them. Study results and caveats: Low normalized T-cell clonal expansion was additionally recorded for some nonresponders.

The chain carries TRBV19 and TRBJ2-7; no clear D gene. Source: CD4+ or CD8+ T cells sorted from blood, taken in a trial of the OX40 agonist ivuxolimab. This clonotype was obtained from an adult with an advanced solid tumor such as melanoma, head and neck, liver or kidney cancer. CDR3: CASSPQGREQYF. In DNA form, the CDR3 reads TGTGCCAGTAGTCCACAAGGTCGGGAGCAGTACTTC.